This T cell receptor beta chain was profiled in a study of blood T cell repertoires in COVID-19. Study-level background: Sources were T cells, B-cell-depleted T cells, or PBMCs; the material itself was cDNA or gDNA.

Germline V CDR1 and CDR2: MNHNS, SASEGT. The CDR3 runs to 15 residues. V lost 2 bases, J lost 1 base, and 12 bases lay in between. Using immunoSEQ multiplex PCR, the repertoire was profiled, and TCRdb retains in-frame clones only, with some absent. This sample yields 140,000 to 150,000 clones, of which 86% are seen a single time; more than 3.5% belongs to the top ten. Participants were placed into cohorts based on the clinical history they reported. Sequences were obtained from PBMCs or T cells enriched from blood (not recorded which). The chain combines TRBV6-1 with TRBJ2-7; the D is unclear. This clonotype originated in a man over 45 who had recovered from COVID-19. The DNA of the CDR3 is TGTGCCAGCAGTGAAATCGGGTTAACATCCTACGAGCAGTACGTC. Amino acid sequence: CASSEIGLTSYEQYV.